This TCR beta chain was observed in a study of T cell responses to AZD1222 COVID-19 vaccine. This clone appeared once. Profiling relied on immunoSEQ multiplex PCR, and the TCRdb table lists in-frame clones only, not all of them. The table includes approximately 120,000 clones, roughly 82% detected once. This CDR3 spans 12 amino acids. V shed 5 bases and J shed 2 bases, with 7 bases lying between them. Germline V gene lookup returns CDR1 SNHLY and CDR2 FYNNEI. Researchers grouped second doses given at about 4 or about 12 weeks into one pool. The receptor was isolated from an adult who received the AZD1222 COVID-19 vaccine. The source material was peripheral blood, sampled 28 days after the second AZD1222 dose. The genes are TRBV2 and TRBJ2-7, with D unresolved. CDR3 sequence: CASSPQAYEQYF. The CDR3 DNA reads as TGTGCCAGCAGTCCTCAGGCCTACGAGCAGTACTTC. Combining the CDR3 with reference TRBV2 and TRBJ2-7 gives the whole variable domain EPEVTQTPSHQVTQMGQEVILRCVPISNHLYFYWYRQILGQKVEFLVSFYNNEISEKSEIFDDQFSVERPDGSNFTLKIRSTKLEDSAMYFCASSPQAYEQYFGPGTRLTVT.